Following are 8 T cell receptor beta chains from one sample sequenced in a study of blood T cells in healthy people across ages (dated by TCRdb to between 2014 and 2016). Receptors were amplified or captured by 5' RACE. Instrument used: Illumina HiSeq 2500. A second PCR of roughly 6 to 11 cycles was run with a J-beta primer mix and a sample-barcoded 5' primer. TCRdb trimmed the raw reads at Q25, called clones with MiXCR and kept productive beta chains. Merged by CDR3 protein, the rows form single entries marked with the most common genes and DNA. This sample is represented by about 1.8 million distinct CDR3 sequences; roughly 52% of them were singletons. The top ten clonotypes cover over 2% of the sample. Sequences were obtained from blood. These receptors came from a middle-aged woman in good health.

V and J are TRBV7-2 and TRBJ1-2, with a weak D call TRBD1 (5 bases). Trimming left V 1 base short and J 3 bases short, with 15 bases between. Looked up from germline, CDR1 is SGHTA and CDR2 is FQGNSA. The length of the CDR3 is 16 residues. In nucleotides, the CDR3 is TGTGCCAGCAGCTTAGGCCTGCGGGGGACCGACTATGGCTACACCTTC. Translating gives CASSLGLRGTDYGYTF.

This clonotype was observed a handful of times. The J gene is TRBJ1-5, the V gene TRBV12-3 or TRBV12-4; possible D gene TRBD1, 6 bases. V lost 3 bases, J lost 7 bases, and 13 bases lay in between. The CDR3 is made up of 14 amino acids. The CDR3 DNA follows: TGTGCCAGCAGTTTGGGGGGGCTAGAACAGCCCCAGCATTTT. It codes for CASSLGGLEQPQHF.

The rearrangement uses TRBV3-1 and TRBJ2-3, with a weak D call TRBD2 (5 bases). Germline V gene sequence: CDR1 LGHDT, CDR2 YNNKEL (reference sequence). There are 16 residues in the CDR3. V lost 4 bases, J lost 4 bases, and 18 bases lay in between. CDR3 in amino acids: CASSPRAAVASDTQYF. CDR3 nucleotides: TGTGCCAGCAGCCCCCGCGCAGCGGTAGCATCAGATACGCAGTATTTT.

CDR3 protein: CSADIGEKLFF. The CDR3, as DNA: TGCAGCGCGGACATTGGTGAAAAACTGTTTTTT. The chain recombines TRBV29-1 with TRBJ1-4; D possibly corresponds to TRBD1 (5 bases). CDR1 and CDR2 (germline): SQVTM, ANQGSEA. The CDR3 is 11 residues long. Trimming shortened V by 7 bases and J by 7 bases, and 10 bases separated the two germline ends.

The chain combines TRBV11-1 with TRBJ2-7; D is perhaps TRBD1 (5 bases). The CDR3 sequence is 16 residues long. V lost 2 bases and J lost 2, with 16 bases in between. Germline values: CDR1 SGHAT, CDR2 FQDESV (reference sequence). CDR3 protein: CASSLQGNRITYEQYF. DNA for the CDR3: TGTGCCAGCAGCTTACAGGGAAACAGGATCACCTACGAGCAGTACTTC.

This clonotype was observed a single time. This chain uses TRBV4-2 with TRBJ1-2; D is ambiguous. The CDR3 has 13 residues. CDR1 is LGHNA and CDR2 is YNFKEQ in the germline V gene. The V and J ends lost 1 base and 8 bases respectively, with 11 bases between them. The CDR3 nucleotides are TGTGCCAGCAGCCAAGGCGACAACTGGGGCTACACCTTC. Translated: CASSQGDNWGYTF.

J is TRBJ1-2 and V is TRBV29-1; no reliable D call. This CDR3 contains 13 residues. V was trimmed by 7 bases and J by 2 bases, leaving 14 bases between them. CDR1 is SQVTM, CDR2 ANQGSEA, per germline. The CDR3 region has the DNA TGCAGCGCCCGTCTGCCGGAGAACTATGGCTACACCTTC. Translated, it gives CSARLPENYGYTF. The full variable domain, rest sourced from reference TRBV29-1 and TRBJ1-2, is SAVISQKPSRDICQRGTSLTIQCQVDSQVTMMFWYRQQPGQSLTLIATANQGSEATYESGFVIDKFPISRPNLTFSTLTVSNMSPEDSSIYLCSARLPENYGYTFGSGTRLTVV.

The V call is TRBV6-2 or TRBV6-3, the J call TRBJ2-4; maybe TRBD2 (6 bases). The closer fit of TRBJ2-7 to the DNA end suggests the J call may be wrong. Germline CDR1 and CDR2: MNHEY and SVGEGT. CDR3 size: 14 residues. The CDR3 reads CASSSAGRKNEQYF. CDR3 DNA: TGTGCCAGCAGTTCGGCAGGGAGGAAAAACGAGCAGTACTTC.